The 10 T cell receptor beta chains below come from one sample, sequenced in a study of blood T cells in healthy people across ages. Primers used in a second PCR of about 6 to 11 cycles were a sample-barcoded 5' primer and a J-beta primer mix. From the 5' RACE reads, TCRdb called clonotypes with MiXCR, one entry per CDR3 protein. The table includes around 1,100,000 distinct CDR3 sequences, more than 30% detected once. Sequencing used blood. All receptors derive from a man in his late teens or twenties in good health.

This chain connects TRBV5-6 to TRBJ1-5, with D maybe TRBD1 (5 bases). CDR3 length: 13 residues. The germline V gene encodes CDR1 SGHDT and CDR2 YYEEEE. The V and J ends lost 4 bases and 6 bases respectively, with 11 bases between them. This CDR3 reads CASSAGTAQPQHF. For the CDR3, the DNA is TGTGCCAGCAGCGCGGGGACGGCTCAGCCCCAGCATTTT. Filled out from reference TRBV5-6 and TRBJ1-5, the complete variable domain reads DAGVTQSPTHLIKTRGQQVTLRCSPKSGHDTVSWYQQALGQGPQFIFQYYEEEERQRGNFPDRFSGHQFPNYSSELNVNALLLGDSALYLCASSAGTAQPQHFGDGTRLSIL.

The DNA of the CDR3 is TGTGCCAGCAGTTCGCCCCCGAGACAGGGGGCTCATGAGCAGTTCTTC. This sequence encodes CASSSPPRQGAHEQFF. The rearrangement links TRBV5-5 to TRBJ2-1; 10 bases are a match to TRBD1. V trimming: 5 bases; J trimming: 8 bases; junction bases outside the gene matches: 13. This CDR3 has 16 residues. Germline CDR1 SGHKS, CDR2 YYEKEE (reference sequence).

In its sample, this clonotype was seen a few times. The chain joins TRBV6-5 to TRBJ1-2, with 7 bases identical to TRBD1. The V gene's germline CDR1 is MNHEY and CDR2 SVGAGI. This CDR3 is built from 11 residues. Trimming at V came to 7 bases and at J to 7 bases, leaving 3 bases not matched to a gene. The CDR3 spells CASNYRGGYTF. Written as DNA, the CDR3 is TGTGCCAGCAACTACAGGGGTGGCTACACCTTC.

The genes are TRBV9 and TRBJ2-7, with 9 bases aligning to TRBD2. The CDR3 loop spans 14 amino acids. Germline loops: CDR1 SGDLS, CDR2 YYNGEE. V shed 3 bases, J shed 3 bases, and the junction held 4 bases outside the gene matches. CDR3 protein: CASSAGTSNYEQYF. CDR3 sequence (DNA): TGTGCCAGCAGCGCCGGGACTAGCAACTACGAGCAGTACTTC. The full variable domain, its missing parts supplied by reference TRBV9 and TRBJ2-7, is DSGVTQTPKHLITATGQRVTLRCSPRSGDLSVYWYQQSLDQGLQFLIQYYNGEERAKGNILERFSAQQFPDLHSELNLSSLELGDSALYFCASSAGTSNYEQYFGPGTRLTVT.

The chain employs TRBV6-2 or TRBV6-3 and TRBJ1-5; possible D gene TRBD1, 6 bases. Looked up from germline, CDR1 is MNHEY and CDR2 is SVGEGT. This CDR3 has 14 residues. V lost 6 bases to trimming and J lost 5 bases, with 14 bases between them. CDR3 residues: CASSPRQAYQPQHF. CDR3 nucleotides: TGTGCCAGCAGCCCGAGACAGGCATATCAGCCCCAGCATTTT.

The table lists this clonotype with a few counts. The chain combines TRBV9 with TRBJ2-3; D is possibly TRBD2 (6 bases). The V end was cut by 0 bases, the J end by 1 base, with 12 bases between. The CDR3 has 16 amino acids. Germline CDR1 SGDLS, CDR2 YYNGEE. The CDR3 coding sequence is TGTGCCAGCAGCGTAGAAGGCGGGGCCGGCACAGATACGCAGTATTTT. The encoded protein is CASSVEGGAGTDTQYF.

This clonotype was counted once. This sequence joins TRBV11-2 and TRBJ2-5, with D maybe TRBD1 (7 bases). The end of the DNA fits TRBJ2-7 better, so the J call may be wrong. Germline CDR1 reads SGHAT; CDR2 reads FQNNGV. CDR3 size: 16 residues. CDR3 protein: CASSRTTGAPKYEQYF. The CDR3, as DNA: TGTGCCAGCAGCCGGACTACAGGGGCGCCGAAGTACGAGCAGTACTTC.

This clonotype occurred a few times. CDR3 region: CASSLSAAEHSYEQYF. The CDR3 coding sequence is TGTGCCAGCAGCTTAAGCGCAGCGGAACATTCCTACGAGCAGTACTTC. The J gene is TRBJ2-7, the V gene TRBV13; a weak D match, TRBD2 (5 bases). The CDR3 has 16 residues. The germline V gene has CDR1 PRHDT and CDR2 FYEKMQ (reference sequence). The V and J ends lost 2 bases and 1 base respectively, with 15 bases between them.

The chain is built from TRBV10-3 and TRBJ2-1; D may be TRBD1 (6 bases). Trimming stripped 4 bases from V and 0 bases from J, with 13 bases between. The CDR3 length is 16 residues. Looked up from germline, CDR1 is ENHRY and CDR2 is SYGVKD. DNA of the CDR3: TGTGCCATCAGTGGCCGGGACACGAGCTCCTACAATGAGCAGTTCTTC. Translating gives CAISGRDTSSYNEQFF.

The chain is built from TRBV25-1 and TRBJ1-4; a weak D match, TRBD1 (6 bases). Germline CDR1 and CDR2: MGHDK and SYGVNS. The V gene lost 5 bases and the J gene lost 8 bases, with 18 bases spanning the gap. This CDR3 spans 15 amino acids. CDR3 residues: CASSPWEGGDEKLFF. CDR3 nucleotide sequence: TGTGCCAGCAGTCCGTGGGAAGGGGGTGACGAAAAACTGTTTTTT.